What follows are 23 T cell receptor beta chains derived from one specimen sequenced in a study of shared clonotypes between healthy human individuals. Data came from immunoSEQ multiplex PCR; TCRdb stores just in-frame clones and leaves some out. The repertoire holds 2 million to 2.5 million clones, 93% seen once, with around 0.4% in the top ten. Source material: naive CD4+ T cells from PBMCs. Subset: CD45RA+ positively selected. The receptors come from a man in his late teens or twenties in good health. Some clones in this sample may be carry-over from other donors' samples.

The CDR3 sequence: CASSFPRPPRYQPQHF. CDR3 nucleotides: TGTGCCAGCAGTTTCCCTCGGCCCCCGAGGTATCAGCCCCAGCATTTT. The J gene is TRBJ1-5, the V gene TRBV28; D is unresolved. There are 16 residues in the CDR3. CDR1 MDHEN and CDR2 SYDVKM come from the germline V gene. With 3 bases removed from V and 5 bases from J, the gap between germline ends came to 17 bases.

In its sample, this clone was seen once. V is TRBV2 and J is TRBJ2-1; unclear D gene. This CDR3 is built from 15 residues. Germline V gene data show CDR1 as SNHLY and CDR2 as FYNNEI. Trimming stripped 6 bases from V and 6 bases from J, with 18 bases between. CDR3 amino acids: CASSLRAWVGNEQFF. CDR3 nucleotides: TGTGCCAGCAGCCTACGGGCTTGGGTTGGCAATGAGCAGTTCTTC.

This clone was picked up one time. The chain employs TRBV10-1 and TRBJ1-5; D not certain. The CDR3 is 14 residues long. Trimming shortened V by 2 bases and J by 5 bases, and 10 bases separated the two germline ends. Germline CDR1 WNHNN, CDR2 SYGVQD (reference sequence). This CDR3 is CASSEGGLDQPQHF. The CDR3 bases are TGCGCCAGCAGTGAGGGCGGGCTGGATCAGCCCCAGCATTTT.

This chain links TRBV18 with TRBJ2-1, with 8 bases lining up with TRBD1. CDR1 and CDR2 from the germline V gene are KGHSH and LQKENI. This CDR3 region has 16 residues. The ends lost 2 bases at V and 6 bases at J; junction bases unmatched: 9. The DNA for the CDR3 is TGTGCCAGCTCACCATATGTAGTCGGACAGGGCAATGAGCAGTTCTTC. Translation gives CASSPYVVGQGNEQFF.

This clone was picked up a small number of times. This rearrangement joins TRBV7-2 to TRBJ2-1, with D possibly TRBD2 on 6 matching bases. Germline V gives CDR1 SGHTA, CDR2 FQGNSA. The CDR3 totals 14 residues. Deletions cut 2 bases from V and 8 bases from J, with 13 bases between. The CDR3 protein is CASSLLTRSDEQFF. In DNA, the CDR3 is TGTGCCAGCAGCTTATTGACTAGGTCCGATGAGCAGTTCTTC.

The chain has TRBV27 and TRBJ1-1, with a tentative D call TRBD1 (6 bases). Germline values: CDR1 MNHEY, CDR2 SMNVEV (reference sequence). The CDR3 covers 15 residues. V was shortened by 0 bases and J by 5 bases, with 13 bases between the two germline ends. The CDR3 spells CASSLSRGRGTEAFF. In nucleotides, the CDR3 is TGTGCCAGCAGTTTATCCCGGGGGAGGGGGACTGAAGCTTTCTTT.

This chain uses TRBV11-2 with TRBJ2-7; D uncertain. Trimming pared 1 base from V and 3 bases from J, leaving 7 bases between. Germline V gene data show CDR1 as SGHAT and CDR2 as FQNNGV. The CDR3 extends over 13 amino acids. In DNA, the CDR3 is TGTGCCAGCAGCTTAGTTCGTAACTACGAGCAGTACTTC. This encodes CASSLVRNYEQYF.

This clone was observed a single time. The chain carries TRBV5-4 and TRBJ2-3; 13 positions match TRBD2. The J segment lost 3 bases and the V segment lost 1 base, leaving 5 bases of the junction unmatched. Germline lookup yields CDR1 SGHNT and CDR2 YYREEE (reference sequence). The CDR3 consists of 17 residues. CDR3 sequence: CASSLTSGRALTDTQYF. The CDR3 bases are TGTGCCAGCAGCTTGACTAGCGGGAGGGCCCTGACAGATACGCAGTATTTT.

This clone was seen a few times. V is TRBV28 and J is TRBJ2-1; D is tentatively TRBD1 or TRBD2 (5 bases each). Trimming removed 6 bases from V and 13 bases from J, with 13 bases in between. Germline V gives CDR1 MDHEN, CDR2 SYDVKM. The CDR3 length is 11 residues. Here the CDR3 DNA reads TGTGCCAGCAGCCTGGGACCCATCCAGTTCTTC. This encodes CASSLGPIQFF.

The gene calls are TRBV6-5 and TRBJ1-1; D ambiguous. V lost 5 bases and J lost 1, with 8 bases in between. Germline lookup yields CDR1 MNHEY and CDR2 SVGAGI. The CDR3 length is 13 residues. The CDR3 DNA sequence: TGTGCCAGCAGTGGCCCATGGAACACTGAAGCTTTCTTT. This codes for CASSGPWNTEAFF.

The chain joins TRBV6-5 to TRBJ2-2; the D gene is possibly TRBD1 (5 bases). There are 14 residues in the CDR3. CDR1 is MNHEY and CDR2 is SVGAGI in the germline V gene. V lost 4 bases and J 2 bases, leaving 8 bases between the germline ends. CDR3 loop: CASSLTANTGELFF. Written as DNA, the CDR3 is TGTGCCAGCAGTTTGACAGCAAACACCGGGGAGCTGTTTTTT.

This chain joins TRBV28 and TRBJ1-1; D remains unclear. Germline values: CDR1 MDHEN, CDR2 SYDVKM. The CDR3 contains 14 residues. The V and J ends lost 2 bases and 5 bases respectively, with 12 bases between them. The CDR3 DNA is TGTGCCAGCAGTTTAGTAAGTCTCCCAACTGAAGCTTTCTTT. Protein: CASSLVSLPTEAFF.

The genes are TRBV7-9 and TRBJ1-2; D might be TRBD1 (5 bases). CDR1 SEHNR and CDR2 FQNEAQ come from the germline V gene (reference sequence). CDR3 length: 19 residues. The V and J ends lost 4 bases and 5 bases respectively, with 29 bases between them. The CDR3 DNA follows: TGTGCCAGCAGCTCGCCTACCGGTCGGGACGCCCAAGTAGAATATGGCTACACCTTC. It codes for CASSSPTGRDAQVEYGYTF.

The chain uses TRBV6-5 and TRBJ1-2, with a tentative D call TRBD1 (6 bases). CDR1 is MNHEY and CDR2 is SVGAGI in the germline V gene. V was pared by 2 bases and J by 8 bases, with 9 bases between. The CDR3 is 12 residues long. CDR3 in DNA: TGTGCCAGCAGTTACCTGGGGGCGGGCTACACCTTC. Residues: CASSYLGAGYTF.

The CDR3 spells CAGMRVEQPQHF. CDR3 DNA sequence: TGCGCCGGAATGAGGGTAGAACAGCCCCAGCATTTT. J is TRBJ1-5 and V is TRBV10-2; D is ambiguous. Trimming cost V 11 bases and J 7 bases, with 15 bases left between them. Germline V gene sequence: CDR1 WSHSY, CDR2 SAAADI. The CDR3 has 12 amino acids.

The V call is TRBV27, the J call TRBJ1-2, with 8 bases matching TRBD1. This CDR3 has 13 amino acids. CDR1 is MNHEY, CDR2 SMNVEV, per germline (reference sequence). V trimming: 6 bases; J trimming: 7 bases; junction bases outside the gene matches: 7. This chain's CDR3 is CASSRQGLIGYTF. CDR3 DNA sequence: TGTGCCAGCAGCAGACAGGGGTTAATTGGCTACACCTTC.

The rearrangement uses TRBV6-5 and TRBJ2-5; no firm D call. The germline V gene has CDR1 MNHEY and CDR2 SVGAGI. The CDR3 is made up of 14 amino acids. V was pared by 7 bases and J by 7 bases, with 19 bases between. The CDR3 is CASTPGVSWGTQYF. The CDR3 nucleotides read TGTGCCAGCACCCCCGGCGTTTCATGGGGGACCCAGTACTTC.

V is TRBV4-3 and J is TRBJ2-5, with D possibly called TRBD1 or TRBD2 (5 bases each). The CDR3 runs 13 residues. Per germline, CDR1 LGHNA and CDR2 YSLEER. Trimming removed 5 bases at V and 5 bases at J, with 12 bases between. The CDR3 nucleotides are TGCGCCAGCAGCACCCGGGGCGGGGAGACCCAGTACTTC. This codes for CASSTRGGETQYF.

The J gene is TRBJ2-7, the V gene TRBV7-2; 12 bases align to TRBD2. CDR3 length: 16 residues. The germline V gene encodes CDR1 SGHTA and CDR2 FQGNSA. Trimming cost V 4 bases and J 5 bases; bases outside gene matches: 9. The CDR3 DNA reads as TGTGCCAGCAGCTCGTTCACTAGCGGGAGGCGGAACGAGCAGTACTTC. Translating it yields CASSSFTSGRRNEQYF.

The chain has TRBV19 and TRBJ1-5, with D uncertain. The CDR3 has 17 residues. Trimming stripped 3 bases from V and 0 bases from J, with 15 bases between. Germline V lookup: CDR1 LNHDA, CDR2 SQIVND (reference sequence). The CDR3 bases are TGTGCCAGTAGTATTCCGTTAGGAGATTATAGCAATCAGCCCCAGCATTTT. It yields the protein CASSIPLGDYSNQPQHF.

The V and J genes are TRBV29-1 and TRBJ1-2; D is ambiguous. Trimming removed 0 bases from V and 0 bases from J, with 8 bases in between. The CDR3 is made up of 14 amino acids. Germline V gene lookup returns CDR1 SQVTM and CDR2 ANQGSEA. This CDR3 reads CSVEEGLPNYGYTF. The CDR3 DNA reads TGCAGCGTTGAAGAAGGCCTTCCTAACTATGGCTACACCTTC.

The chain carries TRBV30 and TRBJ2-3; tentatively, D is TRBD2 (6 bases). In germline, CDR1 is GTSNPN, CDR2 SVGIG (reference sequence). The CDR3 loop spans 14 amino acids. The V end lost 5 bases, the J end lost 4 bases, and 16 bases lay between the germline ends. CDR3 loop: CAWGRGGGPDTQYF. The CDR3 DNA reads TGTGCCTGGGGCCGTGGGGGAGGTCCAGATACGCAGTATTTT.

The chain is built from TRBV28 and TRBJ2-7, with D unclear. Germline V gene lookup returns CDR1 MDHEN and CDR2 SYDVKM. Between the trimmed V and J ends, which lost 7 bases and 2 bases, there was a span of 6 bases. This CDR3 region has 11 residues. The CDR3: CASKIAYEQYF. The CDR3 DNA follows: TGTGCCAGCAAAATTGCCTACGAGCAGTACTTC.